Given below is one T cell receptor (beta chain) in context. This sample is drawn from a study of cytomegalovirus exposure and HLA in healthy donors. CDR1 GTSNPN and CDR2 SVGIG come from the germline V gene (reference sequence). Between the trimmed V and J ends, which lost 4 bases and 3 bases, there was a span of 13 bases. The CDR3 totals 13 residues. In the PCR, 60 Vbeta and 13 Jbeta primers were used. Here immunoSEQ multiplex PCR was the method, and the copy in TCRdb shows in-frame clones only, minus some. Of nearly 110,000 clones in the sample, 71% were seen once. Sequenced sample: PBMCs. The TCR sequence derives from a female donor in good health and CMV-seronegative. The chain is built from TRBV30 and TRBJ2-7; D perhaps matches TRBD1 (5 bases). The CDR3 region has the DNA TGTGCCTGGACCTGGGGCAGAAGCTACGAGCAGTACTTC. It translates to CAWTWGRSYEQYF.